This TCR beta chain was found in a study of shared clonotypes between healthy human individuals. At the level of the study: Every donor yielded three CD4 naive, three CD4 memory, two CD8 naive and one CD8 memory plate.

Study outcomes and limitations: Around 4.9% of naive CD4 clonotypes were shared across a handful of donors.

Splitting the CD4+ cells yielded a CD45RA+ naive subset and a CD45RA-negative memory subset. Genomic DNA of each subset was evenly split across several immunoSEQ plates. The repertoire was sequenced with immunoSEQ multiplex PCR; TCRdb's copy has only in-frame clones and lacks some. Here the sample spans millions of clones, over 85% being singletons. Remarks on this clone: The antigen is not known. Other DNA sequences in the same sample also yield this CDR3.

This sequence originates from a man between 18 and 29 years old in good health. Some clones in this sample may be carry-over from other donors' samples. Sample: naive CD4+ T cells from PBMCs. Subset here: CD45RA+ positively selected.

The CDR3 protein is CASSLLGNTEAFF. Written as DNA, the CDR3 is TGCGCCAGCAGCCTGTTGGGGAACACTGAAGCTTTCTTT. The V call is TRBV5-1, the J call TRBJ1-1; no reliable D call. V gave up 4 bases and J gave up 1 base, with 8 bases separating them. The CDR3 spans 13 residues. Germline values: CDR1 SGHRS, CDR2 YFSETQ.